This entry lists 3 T cell receptor beta chains sequenced from one sample in a study of neoadjuvant anti-PD-1 for oral cavity cancer. Using immunoSEQ multiplex PCR, the repertoire was profiled, and TCRdb retains in-frame clones only, with some absent. The data show over 7,500 clones, 66% seen once. Stated time point: after neoadjuvant nivolumab, at surgical resection. Material: PBMCs, obtained after nivolumab (anti-PD-1) treatment. Source of these receptors: a person aged 35 to 85 with oral cavity squamous cell carcinoma.

DNA of the CDR3: TGCGCCAGCAGCCCCCGACTAGCGGGGGGCCTAGCCAAAAACATTCAGTACTTC. Translation gives CASSPRLAGGLAKNIQYF. This chain links TRBV4-1 with TRBJ2-4; 13 bases align to TRBD2. The CDR3 consists of 18 residues. Trimming took 4 bases from V and 0 from J; bases not matched to a gene: 6. Germline V gene data show CDR1 as MGHRA and CDR2 as YSYEKL.

The rearrangement joins TRBV28 to TRBJ1-1; D not resolved. The CDR3 has 12 amino acids. V lost 3 bases and J 6 bases, leaving 8 bases between the germline ends. Looked up from germline, CDR1 is MDHEN and CDR2 is SYDVKM. The CDR3 DNA reads TGTGCCAGCAGTTTTGGACTCCCTGAAGCTTTCTTT. Translated: CASSFGLPEAFF.

For the CDR3, the DNA is TGTGCCACAAAGCGGGACAACCAAGAGACCCAGTACTTC. The encoded protein is CATKRDNQETQYF. This chain links TRBV2 with TRBJ2-5; tentatively, D is TRBD2 (7 bases). The CDR3 consists of 13 residues. The germline V gene has CDR1 SNHLY and CDR2 FYNNEI. The germline V and J ends were trimmed by 10 bases and 0 bases, with 12 bases remaining between them.